Only a few counts were recorded for the clone carrying this T cell receptor (beta chain). Antigen: not known. The entry originates in a study of T cell repertoires in aging, cancer and after chemotherapy. Germline CDR1 and CDR2: SQVTM and ANQGSEA. This CDR3 has 16 residues. Trimming at V came to 4 bases and at J to 2 bases, leaving 10 bases not matched to a gene. Study-level findings and limits: Age-matched healthy donors had significantly more diverse, less clonal blood TCR repertoires than untreated cancer patients. Median generation probability rose over the chemotherapy interval in each cancer cohort, suggesting rebound thymic output.

Peripheral blood genomic DNA, not sorted cells or RNA, was the template. Multiplex touch-down PCR with TRB-A/B primers amplified rearranged V-D-J TRB sequences. TCRdb analysed the multiplex PCR reads with MiXCR anew, one entry per CDR3 protein. The table lists some 10,000 distinct CDR3 sequences, 30% to 40% of them singletons. This TCR was sampled from a human donor in good health. The V and J genes are TRBV29-1 and TRBJ2-3; 9 bases are shared with TRBD2. Sequenced: blood. The CDR3 spells CSVVGGREGDTDTQYF. Written as DNA, the CDR3 is TGCAGCGTTGTGGGGGGGCGGGAGGGAGACACAGATACGCAGTATTTT.